These T cell receptor beta chains were read from a single sample in a study of control samples from healthy donors and cancer patients. Repertoires were generated with immunoSEQ multiplex PCR, while TCRdb's copy carries only in-frame clones and drops some. The sample carries about 140,000 clones, 94% recorded once. The sequencing input was blood. These receptors were collected from a man aged 35 to 55 in good health. CDR3s include the opening cysteine and the closing phenylalanine or tryptophan. Each record gives: J gene, V gene, clone size, D gene, CDR3 DNA, CDR3 protein. A D gene is named only where the DNA matches it firmly. Size values are once, few and many counts, or a class for expanded clones, and some rows have none.

TRBJ1-2	TRBV5-8	.	.	TGTGCCAGCAGCTTGGGGGGTATCGACTATGGCTACACCTTC	CASSLGGIDYGYTF
TRBJ2-3	TRBV7-8	.	.	TGTGCCAGCAGCTATGCCACAGATACGCAGTATTTT	CASSYATDTQYF
TRBJ1-4	TRBV5-3	.	TRBD1	TGTGCCAGAACCAGGACAGGAAGTAATGAAAAACTGTTTTTT	CARTRTGSNEKLFF
TRBJ1-3	TRBV6-5	.	.	TGTGCCAGCAGTTACTCGGGGTCCGGAAACACCATATATTTT	CASSYSGSGNTIYF
TRBJ1-2	TRBV5-5	.	.	TGTGCCAGCAGCCCTCACCCGGGCGGGGGCGGCTACACCTTC	CASSPHPGGGGYTF
TRBJ1-1	TRBV5-4	.	TRBD1	TGTGCCAGCAGCGACGGACAGGGGGCGCGTGGCACTGAAGCTTTCTTT	CASSDGQGARGTEAFF
TRBJ2-7	TRBV2	once	TRBD2	TGTGCCAGCAGGGCGGGACTACCCTACGAGCAGTACTTC	CASRAGLPYEQYF
TRBJ1-1	TRBV28	.	.	TGTGCCAGCAGTGGAGTGGTGAGGGGGGGGATGAGGAACACTGAAGCTTTCTTT	CASSGVVRGGMRNTEAFF
TRBJ1-3	TRBV6-1	.	.	TGTGCCAGCAGTGCCATACTCCCATGGACAGTGGTCTCTGGAAACACCATATATTTT	CASSAILPWTVVSGNTIYF
TRBJ1-2	TRBV5-6	.	TRBD1	TGTGCCAGCAGCGGAACAGGGGGCATGCTTGGCTACACCTTC	CASSGTGGMLGYTF
TRBJ1-4	TRBV2	.	.	TGTGCCAGCAGACGGGGGGATTCAACTAATGAAAAACTGTTTTTT	CASRRGDSTNEKLFF
TRBJ2-2	TRBV7-7	.	.	TGTGCTAGCAGTCCCCACAGTGCGAACACCGGGGAGCTGTTTTTT	CASSPHSANTGELFF
TRBJ2-3	TRBV9	.	TRBD2	TGTGCCAGCAGCGTCCGGCGAGCGGGGGTTTCCACAGATACGCAGTATTTT	CASSVRRAGVSTDTQYF
TRBJ2-7	TRBV25-1	.	.	TGTGCCAGCAGTTATGAGGGATCCCGCTACGAGCAGTACTTC	CASSYEGSRYEQYF
TRBJ1-2	TRBV11-3	.	.	TGTGCCAGCAGCTTAGACCTCCAGGGCTACACCTTC	CASSLDLQGYTF
TRBJ2-2	TRBV7-9	.	.	TGTGCCAGCAGCTTAGTGTCCGGGGAGCTGTTTTTT	CASSLVSGELFF
TRBJ2-3	TRBV5-4	.	.	TGTGCCAGCACCAGGGGGTCCGGCGGGGCAGATACGCAGTATTTT	CASTRGSGGADTQYF
TRBJ2-3	TRBV10-3	few	.	TGTGCCATCAGTGAGGCGTCCAACAGGGATACGCAGTATTTT	CAISEASNRDTQYF
TRBJ1-1	TRBV5-5	.	TRBD1	TGTGCCAGCAGCTTGGAGGGGGCGGGCACTGAAGCTTTCTTT	CASSLEGAGTEAFF
TRBJ1-5	TRBV20-1	.	.	TGCAGTGCTTGTGGTTATAGCAATCAGCCCCAGCATTTT	CSACGYSNQPQHF
TRBJ2-7	TRBV7-9	once	.	TGTGCCAGCATCGGGCAGGGAATCGGCGAGCAGTACTTC	CASIGQGIGEQYF
TRBJ2-3	TRBV30	.	.	TGTGCCTGGATCTACCCCGCGGGCCTTGACACAGATACGCAGTATTTT	CAWIYPAGLDTDTQYF
TRBJ1-4	TRBV7-9	.	.	TGTGCCAGCAGCTTAGCAGGGGGAAATGAAAAACTGTTTTTT	CASSLAGGNEKLFF
TRBJ2-7	TRBV5-6	.	.	TGTGCCAGCAGCCAGGTCCTCTACGAGCAGTACTTC	CASSQVLYEQYF
TRBJ2-7	TRBV9	once	.	TGTGCCAGCAGCGTAGGGCAGGTCCGAAGCTCCTACGAGCAGTACTTC	CASSVGQVRSSYEQYF
TRBJ1-1	TRBV5-4	.	.	TGTGCCAGCAGCCGGATACAGGAGAACAGTGAAGCTTTCTTT	CASSRIQENSEAFF
TRBJ2-5	TRBV24-1	.	.	TGTGCCACCAGTGATTTGTACCAAGAGACCCAGTACTTC	CATSDLYQETQYF
TRBJ2-2	TRBV5-6	.	.	TGTGCCAGCAGTTATGGACAGCCCGGGGAGCTGTTTTTT	CASSYGQPGELFF
TRBJ2-7	TRBV21-1	.	.	TGTGCCAGCAGCCCTAGTCACGGGGGGCACTCCTACGAGCAGTACTTC	CASSPSHGGHSYEQYF
TRBJ2-7	TRBV6-1	.	TRBD2	TGTGCCAGCAGTGAAGCGCTTGCGGGGGGGACATCCTACGAGCAGTACTTC	CASSEALAGGTSYEQYF
TRBJ2-3	TRBV9	.	TRBD2	TGTGCCAGCAGCCCTAAACTAGCGGTCACAGATACGCAGTATTTT	CASSPKLAVTDTQYF
TRBJ1-5	TRBV4-1	once	.	TGCGCCAGCAGCCACGACGGCGGTGGGCAGCCCCAGCATTTT	CASSHDGGGQPQHF
TRBJ2-7	TRBV27	once	TRBD2	TGTGCCAGCAGTTCCGCCCCGGGAGGTCCCTACGAGCAGTACTTC	CASSSAPGGPYEQYF
TRBJ2-1	TRBV19	.	.	TGTGCCAGTAGTAGAGCCCAGGGAATCAACAATGAGCAGTTCTTC	CASSRAQGINNEQFF
TRBJ2-1	TRBV11-2	.	TRBD2	TGTGCCAGCAGCCCCTCCGGGAGGGAGACTGAGCAGTTCTTC	CASSPSGRETEQFF
TRBJ2-1	TRBV11-2	.	.	TGTGCCAGCAGCTTAGGGTTGTACAATGAGCAGTTCTTC	CASSLGLYNEQFF
TRBJ2-7	TRBV5-1	once	TRBD2	TGCGCCAGCAGCTTGGAGGGTAGCGGGAGAGTTGAGCAGTACTTC	CASSLEGSGRVEQYF
TRBJ2-7	TRBV3-1/TRBV3-2	.	TRBD2	TGTGCCAGCAGCAGAGGCGGGAGATCGTACGAGCAGTACTTC	CASSRGGRSYEQYF
TRBJ2-7	TRBV14	once	.	TGTGCCAGCAGCCAACGGAATCTTAACTCCTACGAGCAGTACTTC	CASSQRNLNSYEQYF
TRBJ1-4	TRBV28	.	.	TGTGCCAGCAGTTTTAGTGCGACAGGCGAGGGAAAACTGTTTTTT	CASSFSATGEGKLFF
TRBJ1-1	TRBV27	once	TRBD1	TGTGCCAGCAGTTTCGCGGACAGGGGGTTGAACACTGAAGCTTTCTTT	CASSFADRGLNTEAFF
TRBJ2-3	TRBV3-1/TRBV3-2	.	TRBD2	TGTGCCAGTCTCGGGACGGGGAGGGCAGATACGCAGTATTTT	CASLGTGRADTQYF
TRBJ1-5	TRBV6-2/TRBV6-3	once	.	TGTGCCAGCAGTTACTACGGAAGCAATCAGCCCCAGCATTTT	CASSYYGSNQPQHF
TRBJ1-1	TRBV3-1/TRBV3-2	.	.	TGTGCCAGCAGCCAAGGCGGGAGCACTGAAGCTTTCTTT	CASSQGGSTEAFF
TRBJ2-7	TRBV29-1	.	TRBD1	TGCAGCGTTGAACTAGGGACAGCTTCCTACGAGCAGTACTTC	CSVELGTASYEQYF
TRBJ1-1	TRBV9	.	.	TGTGCCAGCAGCGTAGCCGGGGGCGACACTGAAGCTTTCTTT	CASSVAGGDTEAFF
TRBJ1-2	TRBV3-1/TRBV3-2	.	TRBD1	TGTGCCAGCAGCCAAGATCGTCCAGGGGGCCTTGGCTTTGGCTACACCTTC	CASSQDRPGGLGFGYTF
TRBJ1-2	TRBV4-1	.	.	TGCGCCAGCAGCCGTGTGGGGATCTATGGCTACACCTTC	CASSRVGIYGYTF
TRBJ2-7	TRBV18	.	.	TGTGCCAGCTCACCCCTTGACATTTCACCCTACGAGCAGTACTTC	CASSPLDISPYEQYF
TRBJ1-5	TRBV2	.	.	TGTGCCGGGGGGTTAGATAGCAATCAGCCCCAGCATTTT	CAGGLDSNQPQHF
TRBJ2-3	TRBV28	.	TRBD2	TGTGCCAGCAGTTTAGCGGGGGGCACAGATACGCAGTATTTT	CASSLAGGTDTQYF
TRBJ2-5	TRBV10-1	few	.	TGCGCCAGCAGTGGGACCTTAAATGGGGCCCAGTACTTC	CASSGTLNGAQYF